The rows below give T cell receptor beta chains drawn from one sample of a study of Ad26.COV2.S vaccination and SARS-CoV-2 variants. Here immunoSEQ multiplex PCR was the method, and the copy in TCRdb shows in-frame clones only, minus some. The data hold over 400,000 clones, with roughly 91% observed a single time. Source: peripheral blood, taken in a trial of Ad26.COV2.S vaccine versus placebo. These receptors were collected from a person aged 18-65 years who received the Ad26.COV2.S COVID-19 vaccine or a placebo. The CDR3 runs from the conserved cysteine through the conserved F or W. The D gene is left open where the match is weak.

J | V | D | length | DNA | CDR3
TRBJ2-7 | TRBV7-9 | NA | 14 | TGTGCCAGCAGCCAATCCTCCTTTGGGTACGAGCAGTACTTC | CASSQSSFGYEQYF
TRBJ1-3 | TRBV9 | NA | 14 | TGTGCTAGCAGCGTATCGGGCACCGGAAACACCATATATTTT | CASSVSGTGNTIYF
TRBJ2-7 | TRBV7-2 | NA | 14 | TGTGCCAGCAGCTTAGTTTGGACAACCTACGAGCAGTACTTC | CASSLVWTTYEQYF
TRBJ1-5 | TRBV2 | NA | 15 | TGTGCCAGCAGTGTCGATCCTATCGTAAATCAGCCCCAGCATTTT | CASSVDPIVNQPQHF
TRBJ1-2 | TRBV30 | TRBD1 | 14 | TGTGCCTGGCGCGCCAGGGGGGGGAACTATGGCTACACCTTC | CAWRARGGNYGYTF
TRBJ1-2 | TRBV2 | TRBD1 | 14 | TGTGCCAGCAGTGAAGTAGGACAGGGGTTTGGCTACACCTTC | CASSEVGQGFGYTF
TRBJ2-5 | TRBV5-1 | NA | 14 | TGCGCCAGCAGCTGGGCTTGGGCAGGGGAGACCCAGTACTTC | CASSWAWAGETQYF
TRBJ1-2 | TRBV7-3 | NA | 15 | TGTGCCAGCAGCTTCATGGACGGACTCAACTATGGCTACACCTTC | CASSFMDGLNYGYTF
TRBJ2-7 | TRBV16 | TRBD2 | 16 | TGTGCCAGCAGCCATGTTACTAGCGGGAGGGAATACGAGCAGTACTTC | CASSHVTSGREYEQYF
TRBJ2-1 | TRBV18 | NA | 22 | TGTGCCAGCTCACCACCGGCCAAAATCAGGCAAAGCCTGTGGGAGGTCCCGGATGAGCAGTTCTTC | CASSPPAKIRQSLWEVPDEQFF
TRBJ2-5 | TRBV5-6 | NA | 15 | TGTGCCAGCAGCCGGGGACCCTCCCAAGGAGAGACCCAGTACTTC | CASSRGPSQGETQYF
TRBJ2-7 | TRBV13 | TRBD2 | 14 | TGTGCCAGCAGCCGGGGGGGCCTCTCCTACGAGCAGTACTTC | CASSRGGLSYEQYF
TRBJ2-1 | TRBV4-1 | TRBD1 | 15 | TGCGCCAGCAGCCAGACAGGGGGCGCCTACAATGAGCAGTTCTTC | CASSQTGGAYNEQFF
TRBJ1-2 | TRBV19 | NA | 14 | TGTGCCAGTACCCCTCCAGGGGCTAACTATGGCTACACCTTC | CASTPPGANYGYTF
TRBJ2-1 | TRBV6-1 | NA | 15 | TGTGCCAGCAGTGAGGTCGCTAGCGTATACAATGAGCAGTTCTTC | CASSEVASVYNEQFF
TRBJ1-4 | TRBV6-5 | NA | 14 | TGTGCCAGCAGGTCCGGGACGGGGCCGGGGAAACTGTTTTTT | CASRSGTGPGKLFF
TRBJ2-6 | TRBV27 | NA | 14 | TGTGCCACCAGGGGCAGCTCTGGGGCCAACGTCCTGACTTTC | CATRGSSGANVLTF
TRBJ2-5 | TRBV6-5 | NA | 15 | TGTGCCAGCAGTTACGGTGGTGCGGGACAAGAGACCCAGTACTTC | CASSYGGAGQETQYF
TRBJ2-1 | TRBV5-1 | NA | 13 | TGCGCCAGCAGCTTGTCCCCCCACAATGAGCAGTTCTTC | CASSLSPHNEQFF
TRBJ2-7 | TRBV12-3/TRBV12-4 | NA | 11 | TGTGCCAGCAGTCTACCCCCGGGGCAGTACTTC | CASSLPPGQYF
TRBJ2-1 | TRBV28 | NA | 14 | TGTGCCAGCATGAGCGGGCCGACCTACAATGAGCAGTTCTTC | CASMSGPTYNEQFF
TRBJ2-1 | TRBV11-2 | NA | 15 | TGTGCCAGCAGCGTGCCGGGACGCCTAAACAATGAGCAGTTCTTC | CASSVPGRLNNEQFF
TRBJ2-7 | TRBV6-5 | NA | 13 | TGTGCCAGCAGTTACGACGGTACCTACGAGCAGTACTTC | CASSYDGTYEQYF
TRBJ2-1 | TRBV7-8 | NA | 15 | TGTGCCAGCAGCTTAGTGGAACAGCCGTACAATGAGCAGTTCTTC | CASSLVEQPYNEQFF
TRBJ2-1 | TRBV5-6 | TRBD2 | 18 | TGTGCCAGCAGCTATAAAGTTGTGGGACTAGAATTTAACAATGAGCAGTTCTTC | CASSYKVVGLEFNNEQFF